Detailed here is one TCR beta chain. The entry originates in a study of blood T cell repertoires in COVID-19. The CDR3 is 14 amino acids. Trimming shortened V by 4 bases and J by 4 bases, and 13 bases separated the two germline ends. Per germline, CDR1 SGDLS and CDR2 YYNGEE. TCRdb keeps only in-frame clones here, not all; method: immunoSEQ multiplex PCR. The data show 190,000 or so clones, roughly four fifths seen once. This rearrangement joins TRBV9 to TRBJ2-3; TRBD2 is a possible D gene (5 bases). This clonotype originated in a man in his forties who had recovered from COVID-19. The specimen sequenced was PBMCs or T cells enriched from blood (not recorded which). The CDR3 DNA follows: TGTGCCAGCAGCTTCGCTTTAGCGTCAGATACGCAGTATTTT. Translating gives CASSFALASDTQYF.